This passage covers 3 T cell receptor beta chains from one sample sequenced in a study of identical twins. Each CDR3 protein is one row after TCRdb ran MiXCR on the 5' RACE reads. The table has some 1,600,000 distinct CDR3 sequences, about 32% seen once; the top ten hold about 0.3%. The sample consisted of cord blood. The receptors derive from a newborn girl in good health.

V gene TRBV15 combines with J gene TRBJ2-5; 9 positions match TRBD2. The CDR3 totals 18 residues. CDR1 LNHNV and CDR2 YYDKDF come from the germline V gene (reference sequence). The V and J ends lost 5 bases and 11 bases, in that order; junction bases with no gene match: 24. The CDR3 sequence is CATSRHGRASGVYNEQYF. CDR3 DNA sequence: TGTGCCACCAGCCGACATGGAAGGGCTAGCGGGGTTTACAATGAGCAGTACTTC.

V gene TRBV3-1 combines with J gene TRBJ2-4; 8 nucleotides align to TRBD2. The V and J ends lost 1 base and 8 bases, in that order; junction bases with no gene match: 7. CDR1 is LGHDT and CDR2 is YNNKEL in the germline V gene (reference sequence). CDR3 size: 15 residues. CDR3 nucleotides: TGTGCCAGCAGCCAAGTGCCGGGACTAGGAGACATTCAGTACTTC. This sequence encodes CASSQVPGLGDIQYF.

CDR3 residues: CSAEGGASSYNEQFF. The CDR3 DNA is TGCAGTGCAGAAGGGGGAGCGAGCTCCTACAATGAGCAGTTCTTC. The genes are TRBV20-1 and TRBJ2-1, with a possible D match to TRBD1 (6 bases). Germline V gene data show CDR1 as DFQATT and CDR2 as SNEGSKA (reference sequence). V was clipped by 6 bases and J by 0 bases, with 15 bases between them. The length of the CDR3 is 15 residues.